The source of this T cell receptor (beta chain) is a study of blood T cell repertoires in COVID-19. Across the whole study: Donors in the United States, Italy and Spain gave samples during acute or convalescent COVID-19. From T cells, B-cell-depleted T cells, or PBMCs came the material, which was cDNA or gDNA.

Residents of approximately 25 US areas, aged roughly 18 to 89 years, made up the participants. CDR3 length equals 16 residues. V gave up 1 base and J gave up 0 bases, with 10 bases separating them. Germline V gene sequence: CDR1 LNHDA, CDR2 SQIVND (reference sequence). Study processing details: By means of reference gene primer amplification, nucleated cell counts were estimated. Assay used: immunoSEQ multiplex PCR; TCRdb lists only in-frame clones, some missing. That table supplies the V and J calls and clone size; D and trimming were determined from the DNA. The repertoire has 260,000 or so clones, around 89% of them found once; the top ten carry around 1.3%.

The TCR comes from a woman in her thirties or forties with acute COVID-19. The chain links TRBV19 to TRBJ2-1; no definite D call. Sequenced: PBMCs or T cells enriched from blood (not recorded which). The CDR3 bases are TGTGCCAGTAGTATAGCCGGGTTGAGCTCCTACAATGAGCAGTTCTTC. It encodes CASSIAGLSSYNEQFF. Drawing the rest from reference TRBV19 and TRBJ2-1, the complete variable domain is DGGITQSPKYLFRKEGQNVTLSCEQNLNHDAMYWYRQDPGQGLRLIYYSQIVNDFQKGDIAEGYSVSREKKESFPLTVTSAQKNPTAFYLCASSIAGLSSYNEQFFGPGTRLTVL.